This T cell receptor (beta chain) comes out of a study of blood T cell repertoires in COVID-19. Study as a whole: There were acute and convalescent COVID-19 samples, and they came from the United States, Italy and Spain. Nucleic acid was either cDNA or gDNA, and it came from T cells, B-cell-depleted T cells, or PBMCs.

As processed by the authors: From reference gene primer amplification, estimates of nucleated cell counts were derived. Assay used: immunoSEQ multiplex PCR; TCRdb lists only in-frame clones, some missing. V and J calls and clone size are given by that table; D and trimming were obtained from the DNA. The table lists under 75,000 clones, 81% of them singletons. This TCR was recovered from a man older than 75 with acute or convalescent COVID-19. What was sequenced was peripheral blood.

For the CDR3, the DNA is TGTGCCAGTAGTATGACTAGCGGGGGCACCGGGGAGCTGTTTTTT. This translates into CASSMTSGGTGELFF. The gene calls are TRBV19 and TRBJ2-2; 12 bases line up with TRBD2. V lost 3 bases to trimming and J lost 4 bases; unmatched junction nucleotides: 0. The V gene's germline CDR1 is LNHDA and CDR2 SQIVND (reference sequence). The CDR3 has 15 amino acids.